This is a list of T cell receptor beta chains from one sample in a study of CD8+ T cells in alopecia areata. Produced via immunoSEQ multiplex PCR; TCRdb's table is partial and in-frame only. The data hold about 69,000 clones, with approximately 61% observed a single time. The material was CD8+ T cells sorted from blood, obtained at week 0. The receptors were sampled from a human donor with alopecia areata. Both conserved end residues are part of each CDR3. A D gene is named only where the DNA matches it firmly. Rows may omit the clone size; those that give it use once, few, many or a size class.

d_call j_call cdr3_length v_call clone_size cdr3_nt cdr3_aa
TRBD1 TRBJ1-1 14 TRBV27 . TGTGCCAGCAGTCTAACAGGGGGGAACACTGAAGCTTTCTTT CASSLTGGNTEAFF
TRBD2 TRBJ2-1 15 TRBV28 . TGTGCCAGCAGTTTCCGGGACTACCTCTACAATGAGCAGTTCTTC CASSFRDYLYNEQFF
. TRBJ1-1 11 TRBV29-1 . TGCACGGGAGGGGTCGGCACTGAAGCTTTCTTT CTGGVGTEAFF
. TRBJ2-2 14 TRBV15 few TGTGCCACCAGCGGGGACACCTATACCGGGGAGCTGTTTTTT CATSGDTYTGELFF
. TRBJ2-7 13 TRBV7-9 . TGTGCCAGCAGCTTAGACAGCTCCTACGAGCAGTACTTC CASSLDSSYEQYF
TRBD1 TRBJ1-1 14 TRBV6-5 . TGTGCCAGCACCGAGCACCTGAACAGGGGGGAAGCTTTCTTT CASTEHLNRGEAFF
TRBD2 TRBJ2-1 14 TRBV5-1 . TGCGCCAGCAGCCCGGGACTAGCGGGGGATGAGCAGTTCTTC CASSPGLAGDEQFF
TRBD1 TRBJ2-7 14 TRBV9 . TGTGCCAGCAGCGCGGGACAGGGAACCTACGAGCAGTACTTC CASSAGQGTYEQYF
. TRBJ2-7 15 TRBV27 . TGTGCCAGCAGTCCACAGGTTTTGATGGTCCACGAGCAGTACTTC CASSPQVLMVHEQYF
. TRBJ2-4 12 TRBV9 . TGTGCCAGTCGGTGGGCCAAAAACATTCAGTACTTC CASRWAKNIQYF
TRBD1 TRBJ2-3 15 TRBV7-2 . TGTGCCAGCAGCACGGCACAGGGGGCAACAGATACGCAGTATTTT CASSTAQGATDTQYF
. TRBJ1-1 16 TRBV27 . TGTGCCAGCAGTTTAGTCTATGGACAACGGGGGACTGAAGCTTTCTTT CASSLVYGQRGTEAFF
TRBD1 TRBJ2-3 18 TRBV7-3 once TGTGCCAGCAGCGTTGGGGGACAGGGCCTCGTTAGCACAGATACGCAGTATTTT CASSVGGQGLVSTDTQYF
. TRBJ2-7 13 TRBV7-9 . TGTGCCAGCAGCCACGACAGTACCTACGAGCAGTACTTC CASSHDSTYEQYF
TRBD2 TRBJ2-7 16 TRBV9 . TGTGCCAGCAGCGTAGGTGTAGCGGGAGGGACCTACGAGCAGTACTTC CASSVGVAGGTYEQYF
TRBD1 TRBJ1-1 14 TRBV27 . TGTGCCACCAGCTATTCCCCAGGGGGCACTGAAGCTTTCTTT CATSYSPGGTEAFF
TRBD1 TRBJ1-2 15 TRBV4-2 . TGTGCCAGCAGCCAAGGGGAGGGGGCCAACTATGGCTACACCTTC CASSQGEGANYGYTF
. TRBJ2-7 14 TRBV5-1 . TGCGCCAGCAGCCCGACAGGAAACTCCTACGAGCAGTACTTC CASSPTGNSYEQYF
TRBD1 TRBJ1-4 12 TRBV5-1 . TGCGCCAGCAGCTTGTCCGGGACAGAACTGTTTTTT CASSLSGTELFF
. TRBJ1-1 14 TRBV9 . TGTGCCAGCAGCGTAGGGGGACGGAACACTGAAGCTTTCTTT CASSVGGRNTEAFF
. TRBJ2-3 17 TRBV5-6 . TGTGCCAGCAGCGTCCCGAAGGTAGGGCGGTGGTCAGATACGCAGTATTTT CASSVPKVGRWSDTQYF
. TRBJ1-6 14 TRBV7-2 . TGTGCCAGCAGCTTAATCGCCGGGGGTTCACCCCTCCACTTT CASSLIAGGSPLHF
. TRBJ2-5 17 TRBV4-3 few TGCGCCAGCAGCCAAGAGTCGGTGGGAGGTCTCGCAAAGACCCAGTACTTC CASSQESVGGLAKTQYF
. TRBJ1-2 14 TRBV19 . TGTGCCAGTAGTATTCTTTCCGGGAACTATGGCTACACCTTC CASSILSGNYGYTF
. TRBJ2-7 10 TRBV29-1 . TGCAGCGTTGTGGGGTACGAGCAGTACTTC CSVVGYEQYF
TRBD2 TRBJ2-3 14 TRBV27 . TGTGCCAGCAGTTTACTCGGGAGGGAAGATACGCAGTATTTT CASSLLGREDTQYF
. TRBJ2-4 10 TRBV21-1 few TGTGGGGAGACCAAAAACATTCAGTACTTC CGETKNIQYF
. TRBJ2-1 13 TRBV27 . TGTGCCAGCAGTCCCAACAGACAGCCCTCAGGGTTCTTC CASSPNRQPSGFF
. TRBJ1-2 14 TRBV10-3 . TGTGCCATCAGTGATCTCGGGGGGCCTAATGGCTACACCTTC CAISDLGGPNGYTF
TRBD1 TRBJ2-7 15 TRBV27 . TGTGCCAGCAGTTTTGGCGGGACAGGGTCCTACGAGCAGTACTTC CASSFGGTGSYEQYF
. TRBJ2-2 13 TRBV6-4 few TGTGCCAGCAGTGACTCGGAGGGCGGGGAGCTGTTTTTT CASSDSEGGELFF
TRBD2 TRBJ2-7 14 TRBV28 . TGTGCCAGCAGCCCCCGTTTAGCGGGGGGGAAGCAGTACTTC CASSPRLAGGKQYF
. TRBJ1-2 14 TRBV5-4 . TGTGCCAGCAGCCCCCGGGACGGTTACTATGGCTACACCTTC CASSPRDGYYGYTF
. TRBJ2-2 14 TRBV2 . TGTGCCAGCAGTGAGGACGCGAACACCGGGGAGCTGTTTTTT CASSEDANTGELFF
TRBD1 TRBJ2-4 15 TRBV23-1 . TGCGCCAGCAGTCTGTGGACAGGGGACAAAAACATTCAGTACTTC CASSLWTGDKNIQYF
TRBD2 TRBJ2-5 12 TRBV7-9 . TGTGCCGGAGCGGGGGCCGGGGAGACCCAGTACTTC CAGAGAGETQYF
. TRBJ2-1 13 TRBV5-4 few TGTGCCAGCAGCTTGGCCTCCGGGAATGAGCAGTTCTTC CASSLASGNEQFF
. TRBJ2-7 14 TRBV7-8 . TGTGCCAGCAGCTTAGCCGGGGTCGGGTACGAGCAGTACTTC CASSLAGVGYEQYF
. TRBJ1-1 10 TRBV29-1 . TGCAGCGCCCCGACAGACGAAGCTTTCTTT CSAPTDEAFF